This note documents a single T cell receptor beta chain sequence. The CDR3 sequence is 15 residues long. Per the germline V gene, CDR1 is LNHDA and CDR2 is SQIVND (reference sequence). V was clipped by 6 bases and J by 0 bases, with 12 bases between them. The sample comes from a study of T cell responses to AZD1222 COVID-19 vaccine. Repertoires were generated with immunoSEQ multiplex PCR, while TCRdb's copy carries only in-frame clones and drops some. This repertoire shows approximately 100,000 clones, around nine tenths found once; its top ten account for less than 4%. The material was peripheral blood, obtained on day 0 of AZD1222 vaccination. V usage is TRBV19 and J usage is TRBJ2-1; D might be TRBD1 (6 bases). The receptor comes from an adult in good health. The CDR3 DNA is TGTGCCAGTAGAGGGCTAGGGGGCTCCTACAATGAGCAGTTCTTC. Translating gives CASRGLGGSYNEQFF. Combining the CDR3 with reference TRBV19 and TRBJ2-1 gives the whole variable domain DGGITQSPKYLFRKEGQNVTLSCEQNLNHDAMYWYRQDPGQGLRLIYYSQIVNDFQKGDIAEGYSVSREKKESFPLTVTSAQKNPTAFYLCASRGLGGSYNEQFFGPGTRLTVL.